This TCR beta chain was identified during a study of shared clonotypes between healthy human individuals. Overall study findings and caveats: The sole specimen, blood, was sampled, and tissue repertoires likely differ. Rarefaction exposed incomplete sorted-subset sequencing despite large depth.

The assay was immunoSEQ multiplex PCR, and TCRdb's table has in-frame clones only and misses some. The sample comprises 2 million to 2.5 million clones, 92% of which are singletons, and 0.37% rests with the top ten. The study drew its donors from healthy HIV-negative adults without recent acute infections or vaccinations. Every donor, a Caucasian adult, lived in Nashville, Tennessee. This CDR3 has 16 amino acids. In germline, CDR1 is SGHRS, CDR2 YFSETQ. V was trimmed by 1 base and J by 5 bases, leaving 18 bases between them. Of note for this clone: Its antigen is currently unknown.

This sequence was found in a man aged 18 to 30 in good health. Some clones in this sample may be carry-over from other donors' samples. Material for sequencing was naive CD4+ T cells from PBMCs. Subset here: CD45RA+ positively selected. The chain carries TRBV5-1 and TRBJ1-2; D perhaps matches TRBD1 (6 bases). The CDR3 is CASSLHSLTGRYGYTF. Written as DNA, the CDR3 is TGCGCCAGCAGCTTGCACAGTTTGACAGGTCGGTATGGCTACACCTTC. The full variable domain, with the rest looked up from reference TRBV5-1 and TRBJ1-2, is KAGVTQTPRYLIKTRGQQVTLSCSPISGHRSVSWYQQTPGQGLQFLFEYFSETQRNKGNFPGRFSGRQFSNSRSEMNVSTLELGDSALYLCASSLHSLTGRYGYTFGSGTRLTVV.